This T cell receptor beta chain is from a study of T-cell reconstitution after alpha-beta-depleted transplantation in children. Using unique molecular identifiers, the investigators prepared the TCRbeta library. Via MiXCR, TCRdb re-called the PCR reads, giving one row per CDR3 protein. This table holds approximately 210,000 distinct CDR3 sequences, 14% to 15% found once. This sequence was found in a human donor who donated a stem cell graft to a child with acute lymphoblastic leukemia. The sample was PBMCs from the stem cell graft donor, taken from the stem cell graft.

This CDR3 is CASSYSTGELFF. For the CDR3, the DNA is TGTGCCAGCAGTTACAGTACCGGGGAGCTGTTTTTT. The V gene is TRBV12-3 or TRBV12-4, the J gene TRBJ2-2; D not certain. The CDR3 spans 12 residues. Trimming took off 4 bases at V and 5 bases at J, with 5 bases between the two ends.